The clone carrying this T cell receptor (beta chain) occurred once. Its antigen is unidentified. At the DNA level, this CDR3 is encoded by other sequences in the same sample as well. Trimming pared 2 bases from V and 5 bases from J, leaving 10 bases between. The germline V gene has CDR1 SGHRS and CDR2 YFSETQ. The CDR3 runs 13 residues. Reverse transcription of all isolated RNA meant that expressed TCRB transcripts were sequenced. TCRdb keeps only in-frame clones here, not all; method: immunoSEQ multiplex PCR. The sample has hundreds of thousands of clones, around 15% seen once. This sample was included in a study of beta chain features in type 1 diabetes. Findings and limits, study-wide: Significant though moderate, a shortening of TCRB CDR3s appeared in all four CD4+ subsets of Type 1 diabetes patients.

V gene TRBV5-1 combines with J gene TRBJ1-1; tentative D call: TRBD1 (5 bases). Specimen: naive CD4+ T cells from blood. The sequence came from a man between 18 and 29 years old with type 1 diabetes. The CDR3 here is CASSLGGGTEAFF. In DNA, the CDR3 is TGCGCCAGCAGCTTAGGCGGGGGAACTGAAGCTTTCTTT. The full variable domain, its missing parts supplied by reference TRBV5-1 and TRBJ1-1, is KAGVTQTPRYLIKTRGQQVTLSCSPISGHRSVSWYQQTPGQGLQFLFEYFSETQRNKGNFPGRFSGRQFSNSRSEMNVSTLELGDSALYLCASSLGGGTEAFFGQGTRLTVV.